The 20 T cell receptor beta chains presented below share a single source sample, sequenced in a study of brain metastases from non-small cell lung cancer. The table came from immunoSEQ multiplex PCR; TCRdb's copy has only in-frame clones and leaves some out. The sample has some 2,200 clones, 86% seen once. The sequenced sample was tumor-adjacent normal tissue. The receptors shown here come from a donor aged 40 or over with non-small cell lung cancer.

V gene TRBV5-1 combines with J gene TRBJ2-3, with TRBD2 matching 7 bases. This CDR3 spans 15 amino acids. Germline CDR1 reads SGHRS; CDR2 reads YFSETQ. V gave up 4 bases and J gave up 5 bases; unmatched junction bases: 10. DNA for the CDR3: TGCGCCAGCAGCCGAGACGGGGGGTACGAAGATACGCAGTATTTT. This gives the protein CASSRDGGYEDTQYF.

CDR3 coding DNA: TGTGCCAGCAGTGGTTTAGCTACCCGCACAGATACGCAGTATTTT. Translation: CASSGLATRTDTQYF. The V and J genes are TRBV2 and TRBJ2-3; D gene ambiguous. Deletions cut 4 bases from V and 1 base from J, with 12 bases between. Looked up from germline, CDR1 is SNHLY and CDR2 is FYNNEI. The length of the CDR3 is 15 residues.

V is TRBV7-2 and J is TRBJ1-4; 7 bases fit TRBD1. Germline lookup yields CDR1 SGHTA and CDR2 FQGNSA. This CDR3 has 15 residues. V shed 3 bases, J shed 0 bases, and the junction held 1 base outside the gene matches. The CDR3 DNA is TGTGCCAGCAGCTTGACAGGGCCAACTAATGAAAAACTGTTTTTT. As protein: CASSLTGPTNEKLFF.

This sequence joins TRBV29-1 and TRBJ1-3, with D perhaps TRBD1 (5 bases). The CDR3 is 13 amino acids. Germline CDR1 reads SQVTM; CDR2 reads ANQGSEA. V was pared by 7 bases and J by 0 bases, with 10 bases between. CDR3 sequence (DNA): TGCAGCGCCGCAGGGAGCTCTGGAAACACCATATATTTT. Amino acids: CSAAGSSGNTIYF.

The V gene is TRBV7-2, the J gene TRBJ1-1; 9 nucleotides align to TRBD1. Trimming removed 5 bases from V and 12 bases from J; junction bases left unmatched: 7. The CDR3 has 12 residues. Germline CDR1 and CDR2: SGHTA and FQGNSA. The CDR3 bases are TGTGCCAGCAGCCCACGGACAGGGGACCCTTTCTTT. Translation gives CASSPRTGDPFF.

The chain has TRBV11-1 and TRBJ1-2; the D is unclear. The CDR3 has 11 residues. Germline CDR1 reads SGHAT; CDR2 reads FQDESV (reference sequence). Trimming stripped 4 bases from V and 8 bases from J, with 8 bases between. The CDR3 coding sequence is TGTGCCAGCAGCTCTCCTGGGGGCTACACCTTC. Its translation: CASSSPGGYTF. Together with reference TRBV11-1 and TRBJ1-2, the CDR3 gives the full variable domain: EAEVAQSPRYKITEKSQAVAFWCDPISGHATLYWYRQILGQGPELLVQFQDESVVDDSQLPKDRFSAERLKGVDSTLKIQPAELGDSAMYLCASSSPGGYTFGSGTRLTVV.

The chain uses TRBV11-1 and TRBJ1-2, with TRBD1 matching 8 bases. Germline V CDR1 and CDR2: SGHAT, FQDESV (reference sequence). CDR3 length: 15 residues. V was pared by 5 bases and J by 0 bases, with 5 bases of the junction left unmatched. CDR3 protein: CASSKGQGPNYGYTF. CDR3 sequence (DNA): TGTGCCAGCAGCAAAGGACAGGGACCTAACTATGGCTACACCTTC.

In its sample, this clone was seen once. This chain uses TRBV3-1 (or the pseudogene TRBV3-2) with TRBJ2-7, with a weak D call TRBD2 (5 bases). Trimming took 8 bases from V and 4 from J, leaving 12 bases between them. The CDR3 has 12 amino acids. The germline gives CDR1 LGHDT, CDR2 YNNKEL (reference sequence). The CDR3 bases are TGTGCCAGCGAGGGAGTATCGTACGAGCAGTACTTC. Residues: CASEGVSYEQYF.

The chain employs TRBV2 and TRBJ1-6; 7 bases agree with TRBD1. After removal of 11 bases from V and 7 bases from J, the junction contained 8 bases not matched to a gene. The germline gives CDR1 SNHLY, CDR2 FYNNEI. The CDR3 is 13 residues long. Here the CDR3 reads CALRAGGNSPLHF. CDR3 DNA: TGTGCCCTACGGGCAGGGGGGAATTCACCCCTCCACTTT. Full variable domain (missing parts from reference TRBV2 and TRBJ1-6): EPEVTQTPSHQVTQMGQEVILRCVPISNHLYFYWYRQILGQKVEFLVSFYNNEISEKSEIFDDQFSVERPDGSNFTLKIRSTKLEDSAMYFCALRAGGNSPLHFGNGTRLTVT.

V and J are TRBV4-1 and TRBJ2-7; the D gene is possibly TRBD1 (6 bases). Germline V gives CDR1 MGHRA, CDR2 YSYEKL. CDR3 length: 15 residues. Deletions cut 3 bases from V and 4 bases from J, with 16 bases between. CDR3 residues: CASSHPGQSIYEQYF. For the CDR3, the DNA is TGCGCCAGCAGCCATCCCGGACAGTCCATATACGAGCAGTACTTC.

The chain has TRBV18 and TRBJ1-3; no firm D call. The CDR3 length is 17 residues. Looked up from germline, CDR1 is KGHSH and CDR2 is LQKENI. Trimming left V 3 bases short and J 5 bases short, with 20 bases between. The CDR3 region has the DNA TGTGCCAGCTCACCTTCTGCTCGGGCCGGGATGAGAAACACCATATATTTT. Translated: CASSPSARAGMRNTIYF.

The chain links TRBV2 to TRBJ2-2, with 11 bases that match TRBD1. The CDR3 is 16 amino acids. V lost 6 bases to trimming and J lost 1 base; unmatched junction nucleotides: 4. CDR1 SNHLY and CDR2 FYNNEI come from the germline V gene. DNA for the CDR3: TGTGCCAGCAGGGACAGGGGGCGGTTGAACACCGGGGAGCTGTTTTTT. It specifies CASRDRGRLNTGELFF.

This clone has a single count. The V and J genes are TRBV18 and TRBJ1-1, with 7 bases lining up with TRBD1. This CDR3 is built from 16 residues. V dropped 5 bases and J dropped 1; count of bases not matched to a gene: 10. The germline gives CDR1 KGHSH, CDR2 LQKENI. CDR3 region: CASSSNLRQGNTEAFF. CDR3 nucleotide sequence: TGTGCCAGCTCATCAAATTTACGACAGGGGAACACTGAAGCTTTCTTT.

V is TRBV9 and J is TRBJ1-1; 7 bases agree with TRBD1. Germline CDR1 reads SGDLS; CDR2 reads YYNGEE. V was clipped by 0 bases and J by 0 bases; unmatched bases: 2. This CDR3 region has 15 residues. The chain's CDR3 is CASSVGGQLNTEAFF. CDR3 nucleotide sequence: TGTGCCAGCAGCGTAGGGGGACAGCTGAACACTGAAGCTTTCTTT.

This clone is a singleton in its sample. The chain uses TRBV10-3 and TRBJ2-2; 8 positions match TRBD2. V dropped 2 bases and J dropped 3; count of bases not matched to a gene: 2. The length of the CDR3 is 15 residues. Per the germline V gene, CDR1 is ENHRY and CDR2 is SYGVKD. CDR3 sequence reads: CAISEGREDTGELFF. CDR3 nucleotides: TGTGCCATCAGTGAGGGGCGGGAGGACACCGGGGAGCTGTTTTTT.

CDR3 coding DNA: TGTGCCAGCAGTGTCCACCCTAACACCGGGGAGCTGTTTTTT. Amino acid sequence: CASSVHPNTGELFF. The chain has TRBV2 and TRBJ2-2; D unresolved. Germline V lookup: CDR1 SNHLY, CDR2 FYNNEI. This CDR3 is 14 amino acids long. V lost 4 bases, J lost 2 bases, and 8 bases lay in between.

The chain joins TRBV19 to TRBJ2-1, with D possibly TRBD1 on 5 matching bases. CDR1 is LNHDA, CDR2 SQIVND, per germline (reference sequence). The CDR3 totals 16 residues. The germline V and J ends were trimmed by 5 bases and 5 bases, with 19 bases remaining between them. The CDR3 DNA reads TGTGCCAGTAGTCAAGCGCGGACAATGCCTAACAATGAGCAGTTCTTC. This gives the protein CASSQARTMPNNEQFF.

The chain joins TRBV19 to TRBJ1-1, with a possible D match to TRBD1 (5 bases). Germline V CDR1 and CDR2: LNHDA, SQIVND (reference sequence). V was pared by 3 bases and J by 1 base, with 15 bases between. This CDR3 is 16 amino acids long. This chain's CDR3 is CASSINRGASNTEAFF. In nucleotides, the CDR3 is TGTGCCAGTAGTATTAACCGTGGGGCTTCGAACACTGAAGCTTTCTTT. The variable domain in full, with the rest retrieved from reference TRBV19 and TRBJ1-1, is DGGITQSPKYLFRKEGQNVTLSCEQNLNHDAMYWYRQDPGQGLRLIYYSQIVNDFQKGDIAEGYSVSREKKESFPLTVTSAQKNPTAFYLCASSINRGASNTEAFFGQGTRLTVV.

A word on this clone: This sample includes further DNA sequences coding for the same CDR3. The chain uses TRBV7-2 and TRBJ1-1; D possibly corresponds to TRBD1 (5 bases). Per germline, CDR1 SGHTA and CDR2 FQGNSA. The V end was cut by 5 bases, the J end by 3 bases, with 13 bases between. The CDR3 has 14 amino acids. CDR3 DNA sequence: TGTGCCAGCAGCCCCCGGTGGGGGGACACTGAAGCTTTCTTT. This gives the protein CASSPRWGDTEAFF.

The chain combines TRBV6-2 or TRBV6-3 with TRBJ2-6; D remains unclear. The CDR3 spans 13 residues. V gave up 5 bases and J gave up 2 bases, with 4 bases separating them. Germline assignment: CDR1 MNHEY and CDR2 SVGEGT. CDR3 sequence (DNA): TGTGCCAGCAGTAAGGCTGGGGCCAACGTCCTGACTTTC. Translating it yields CASSKAGANVLTF.